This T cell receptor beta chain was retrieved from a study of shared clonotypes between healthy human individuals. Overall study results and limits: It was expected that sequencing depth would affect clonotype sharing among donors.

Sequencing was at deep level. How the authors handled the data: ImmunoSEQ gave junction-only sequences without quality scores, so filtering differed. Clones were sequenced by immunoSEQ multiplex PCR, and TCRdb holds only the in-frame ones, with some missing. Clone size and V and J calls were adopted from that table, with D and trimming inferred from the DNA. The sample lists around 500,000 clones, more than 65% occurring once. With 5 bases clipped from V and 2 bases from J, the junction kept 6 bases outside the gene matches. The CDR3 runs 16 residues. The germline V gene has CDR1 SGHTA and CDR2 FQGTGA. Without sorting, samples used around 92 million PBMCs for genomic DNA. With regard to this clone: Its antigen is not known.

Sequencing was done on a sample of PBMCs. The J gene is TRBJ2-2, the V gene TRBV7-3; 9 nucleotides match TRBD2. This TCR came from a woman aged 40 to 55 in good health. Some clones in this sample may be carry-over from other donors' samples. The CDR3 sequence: CASSPPGLANTGELFF. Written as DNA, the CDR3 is TGTGCCAGCAGCCCCCCGGGACTAGCAAACACCGGGGAGCTGTTTTTT.